This TCR beta chain derives from a study of CD8 T cells in Susac syndrome. The germline gives CDR1 SGHDN, CDR2 FVKESK. V dropped 1 base and J dropped 6; count of bases not matched to a gene: 7. The CDR3 runs to 17 residues. RNA totalling about 0.5 to 1 ug underwent reverse transcription with random hexamers. TCRdb fed the immunoSEQ multiplex PCR reads into MiXCR, producing one record per CDR3 protein. The table shows some 100,000 distinct CDR3 sequences, with 85% to 95% occurring only once. The sequence was collected from a human donor in good health. The chain carries TRBV14 and TRBJ2-1, with 12 bases matching TRBD2. Material: CD8+ T cells from PBMCs. DNA for the CDR3: TGTGCCAGCAGCCAAGCGACTAGCGGGAGTAGAGGCAATGAGCAGTTCTTC. Its translation: CASSQATSGSRGNEQFF. The complete variable domain, with remaining parts taken from reference TRBV14 and TRBJ2-1, reads EAGVTQFPSHSVIEKGQTVTLRCDPISGHDNLYWYRRVMGKEIKFLLHFVKESKQDESGMPNNRFLAERTGGTYSTLKVQPAELEDSGVYFCASSQATSGSRGNEQFFGPGTRLTVL.